These T cell receptor beta chains were read from a single sample in a study of blood T cells in healthy people across ages. TCRdb reprocessed the 5' RACE reads with MiXCR, giving one entry per CDR3 protein. This table has roughly 1.7 million distinct CDR3 sequences, roughly a third appearing once. Sequenced input: blood. These receptors all stem from a woman aged 25 to 45 in good health. CDR3s include the opening cysteine and the closing phenylalanine or tryptophan. The order of the fields is V gene, J gene, D gene, clone size, CDR3 length, CDR3 DNA, CDR3 protein. The D gene is left open where the match is weak. Size is stated for part of the rows, as once, few or many counts, or as a class when the clone is expanded.

TRBV9,TRBJ2-7,NA,many,16,TGTGCCAGCAGCCCCCGGGGAGTTATAGGGGCCTACGAGCAGTACTTC,CASSPRGVIGAYEQYF
TRBV2,TRBJ2-7,TRBD2,NA,13,TGTGCCAGCAGTCGGGGGGGCATAAACGAGCAGTACTTC,CASSRGGINEQYF
TRBV3-1,TRBJ2-1,NA,NA,17,TGTGCCAGCAGCCAAGGGCCAGCTGGCGCCAACTACAATGAGCAGTTCTTC,CASSQGPAGANYNEQFF
TRBV5-1,TRBJ1-5,NA,NA,15,TGCGCCAGCAGATCCTTCCCGGTTAGCAATCAGCCCCAGCATTTT,CASRSFPVSNQPQHF
TRBV29-1,TRBJ1-1,TRBD1,NA,13,TGCAACGGCGGGACAGGGGAGGGCACTGAAGCTTTCTTT,CNGGTGEGTEAFF
TRBV4-2,TRBJ1-1,NA,few,14,TGTGCCAGCAGCCAAGATTCGGAGAACACTGAAGCTTTCTTT,CASSQDSENTEAFF
TRBV7-3,TRBJ2-5,NA,few,14,TGTGCCAGCAGCTCCGGGGGCACCGGAGAGACCCAGTACTTC,CASSSGGTGETQYF
TRBV4-1,TRBJ2-7,TRBD2,NA,14,TGCGCCAGCAGCGTGGGACTAGCGAGCCACGAGCAGTACTTC,CASSVGLASHEQYF
TRBV10-3,TRBJ1-1,NA,few,13,TGTGCCATCAGTGAGTCCCCGGGAACTGAAGCTTTCTTT,CAISESPGTEAFF
TRBV5-1,TRBJ2-3,NA,few,16,TGCGCCAGCAGCTTCGGGGTCGCGGCTAGCACAGATACGCAGTATTTT,CASSFGVAASTDTQYF
TRBV7-9,TRBJ2-5,TRBD1,few,13,TGTGCCGGACAGGGGGAATCAGGGGAGACCCAGTACTTC,CAGQGESGETQYF
TRBV20-1,TRBJ2-2,NA,few,15,TGCAGTGCGGCAAGGTCTCGTCCGAACACCGGGGAGCTGTTTTTT,CSAARSRPNTGELFF
TRBV7-9,TRBJ2-7,NA,NA,17,TGTGCCAGCGGCTCGTCAGTGCCAGGAATATCTACGGGAGAGCAGTACTTC,CASGSSVPGISTGEQYF
TRBV20-1,TRBJ1-1,NA,once,14,TGCAGTGCTAGAGTTAAGAATTGGTCCACTGAAGCTTTCTTT,CSARVKNWSTEAFF
TRBV3-1,TRBJ2-1,TRBD2,NA,21,TGTGCCAGCAGCCGACAAAGACCGGGACTAGCGGGGGTCCCCTCCTACAATGAGCAGTTCTTC,CASSRQRPGLAGVPSYNEQFF
TRBV20-1,TRBJ2-7,NA,few,11,TGCAGTGCAGGGCCATACTACGAGCAGTACTTC,CSAGPYYEQYF
TRBV6-1,TRBJ1-5,TRBD1,NA,17,TGTGCCAGCAGTGACCACAGGACAGGGACGGGCAATCAGCCCCAGCATTTT,CASSDHRTGTGNQPQHF
TRBV30,TRBJ1-2,NA,NA,14,TGTGCCTGGAGTGTACCAATGGGGGCTCTTGGCTACACCTTC,CAWSVPMGALGYTF
TRBV20-1,TRBJ2-5,NA,NA,15,TGCAGTGCTAGAGGCTGGTCCATCTCTTTGGAGACCCAGTACTTC,CSARGWSISLETQYF
TRBV18,TRBJ2-1,NA,many,13,TGTGCCAGCTCACCCCGACTATCCAATGAGCAGTTCTTC,CASSPRLSNEQFF
TRBV27,TRBJ2-7,TRBD2,few,14,TGTGCCAGCAGATATAGCGGGAGGGGGGACGAGCAGTACTTC,CASRYSGRGDEQYF
TRBV20-1,TRBJ2-5,TRBD2,NA,16,TGCAGTGCTATAAGGGCGGGGGGGCCTGATAAAGAGACCCAGTACTTC,CSAIRAGGPDKETQYF
TRBV20-1,TRBJ2-7,TRBD2,NA,16,TGCAGTGCTAGAGATCCTAGCGGGAGTTCATCGGACGAGCAGTACTTC,CSARDPSGSSSDEQYF
TRBV11-2,TRBJ2-3,NA,many,12,TGTGCCATCCCTCCGCTGGAGGATACGCAGTATTTT,CAIPPLEDTQYF
TRBV2,TRBJ2-3,TRBD2,NA,14,TGTGCCAGCAGTGTCAGCGGGACCACAGATACGCAGTATTTT,CASSVSGTTDTQYF
TRBV10-3,TRBJ2-1,NA,NA,13,TGTGCCAACCGAGATAGCTCCTACAATGAGCAGTTCTTC,CANRDSSYNEQFF
TRBV3-1,TRBJ2-5,TRBD2,NA,16,TGTGCCAGCAGCCAAGAGGGGGGGAGACTCCTAGAGACCCAGTACTTC,CASSQEGGRLLETQYF
TRBV27,TRBJ1-1,TRBD1,NA,12,TGTGCCACCAAGACAGGGTACACTGAAGCTTTCTTT,CATKTGYTEAFF
TRBV20-1,TRBJ2-2,NA,NA,16,TGCAGTGCTAGAGATGTACCGGGGACGAACACCGGGGAGCTGTTTTTT,CSARDVPGTNTGELFF
TRBV9,TRBJ2-3,NA,NA,15,TGTGCCAGCAGCGTAAAGGCAGTCACCACAGATACGCAGTATTTT,CASSVKAVTTDTQYF
TRBV9,TRBJ2-1,NA,few,13,TGTGCCAGCAGCGTAGGCCCTGCGAATGAGCAGTTCTTC,CASSVGPANEQFF
TRBV7-8,TRBJ2-7,NA,few,13,TGTGCCAGCAGCTTAAAGATCGGGAGCGAGCAGTACTTC,CASSLKIGSEQYF
TRBV20-1,TRBJ2-7,NA,NA,11,TGCAGTGCTCCCACAGGGTACGAGCAGTACTTC,CSAPTGYEQYF
TRBV20-1,TRBJ2-1,TRBD2,few,16,TGCAGTGCTCATCCCGCTCTAGCGGGAGAACGCAATGAGCAGTTCTTC,CSAHPALAGERNEQFF
TRBV3-1,TRBJ1-2,NA,few,15,TGTGCCAGCAGCCCAGCCTGGAGAGGGGGATCTGGCTACACCTTC,CASSPAWRGGSGYTF
TRBV4-1,TRBJ2-7,NA,NA,14,TGCCCCAGCAGCCAAGGTACGGGGCCTTACGAGCAGTACTTC,CPSSQGTGPYEQYF
TRBV20-1,TRBJ1-3,NA,few,12,TGCAGTGCTCACAATACTGGAAACACCATATATTTT,CSAHNTGNTIYF
TRBV20-1,TRBJ2-6,NA,NA,14,TGCAGTGCCAATCAGGGCTCTGGGGCCAACGTCCTGACTTTC,CSANQGSGANVLTF
TRBV19,TRBJ1-2,NA,NA,13,TGTGCCAGTAGTCCCAAGACAAACTATGGCTACACCTTC,CASSPKTNYGYTF
TRBV6-5,TRBJ2-3,NA,NA,15,TGTGCCAGCAGTTTTGACAGAGTCAACACAGATACGCAGTATTTT,CASSFDRVNTDTQYF